The 22 T cell receptor beta chains given below trace back to one sample, sequenced in a study of T cell responses to AZD1222 COVID-19 vaccine. Assay: immunoSEQ multiplex PCR; the TCRdb copy retains only in-frame clones and omits some. The sample consists of fewer than 150,000 clones, over 90% of them appearing once. The material was peripheral blood, obtained on day 0 of AZD1222 vaccination. These receptor sequences come from an adult in good health.

This chain uses TRBV3-1 (or the pseudogene TRBV3-2) with TRBJ2-1; 10 bases align to TRBD2. The CDR3 sequence is 15 residues long. J gave up 6 bases and V 5 bases, and 7 bases lay outside the gene matches. Germline values: CDR1 LGHDT, CDR2 YNNKEL (reference sequence). CDR3 protein: CASSASGGAFNEQFF. For the CDR3, the DNA is TGTGCCAGCAGCGCCAGCGGGGGGGCTTTCAATGAGCAGTTCTTC.

The chain couples TRBV21-1 to TRBJ1-5. TRBV21-1 is tagged as a pseudogene. The CDR3 is 16 residues long. DNA of the CDR3: TGTGCCAGCAGCAAAAACGCGGGACTATTGGGTCAGCCCCAGCATTTT. Residues: CASSKNAGLLGQPQHF.

The chain links TRBV2 to TRBJ2-5; TRBD2 matches at 7 bases. V dropped 7 bases and J dropped 3; count of bases not matched to a gene: 5. This CDR3 has 13 amino acids. Germline V lookup: CDR1 SNHLY, CDR2 FYNNEI. CDR3 residues: CASMWDYEETQYF. Here the CDR3 DNA reads TGTGCCAGCATGTGGGACTACGAAGAGACCCAGTACTTC.

For the CDR3, the DNA is TGTGCCAGCTCACCACCCGACAGCACAGATACGCAGTATTTT. Translation: CASSPPDSTDTQYF. J is TRBJ2-3 and V is TRBV18; D is unclear. V was cut by 0 bases and J by 0 bases, with 4 bases left in between. The germline V gene encodes CDR1 KGHSH and CDR2 LQKENI. The CDR3 sequence is 14 residues long.

The CDR3 sequence: CASSEGSQGWEKLFF. CDR3 nucleotide sequence: TGTGCCAGCAGTGAAGGATCCCAGGGCTGGGAAAAACTGTTTTTT. The V call is TRBV6-1, the J call TRBJ1-4, with D possibly matching TRBD1 (5 bases). The CDR3 consists of 15 residues. The V end was cut by 1 base, the J end by 8 bases, with 14 bases between. Per germline, CDR1 MNHNS and CDR2 SASEGT.

The rearrangement links TRBV12-5 to TRBJ2-7; 7 bases match TRBD1. CDR1 and CDR2 (germline): LGHNT, FRNRAP. With 5 bases clipped from V and 1 base from J, the junction kept 20 bases outside the gene matches. This CDR3 comprises 19 residues. This CDR3 reads CASGPDREFPFLASYEQYF. The CDR3 DNA reads as TGTGCTAGTGGTCCCGACAGGGAGTTCCCTTTTTTGGCTTCCTACGAGCAGTACTTC.

V is TRBV5-1 and J is TRBJ2-1; 8 nucleotides match TRBD2. Looked up from germline, CDR1 is SGHRS and CDR2 is YFSETQ. The CDR3 is 15 residues long. With 0 bases clipped from V and 4 bases from J, the junction kept 3 bases outside the gene matches. The CDR3 DNA reads as TGCGCCAGCAGCTTGGCGTCTAGCGGGTACAATGAGCAGTTCTTC. This sequence encodes CASSLASSGYNEQFF.

This chain uses TRBV29-1 with TRBJ1-2, with unresolved D. Germline CDR1 and CDR2: SQVTM and ANQGSEA. The CDR3 runs 12 residues. Trimming left V 7 bases short and J 6 bases short, with 15 bases between. CDR3 in DNA: TGCAGCGCTGAGGACGGAATTAATGGCTACACCTTC. Translation: CSAEDGINGYTF.

The V and J genes are TRBV9 and TRBJ1-3; D not certain. The CDR3 is made up of 16 amino acids. The germline gives CDR1 SGDLS, CDR2 YYNGEE. Trimming stripped 3 bases from V and 2 bases from J, with 15 bases between. The CDR3, as DNA: TGTGCCAGCAGCGCTCCTCGGGGTAAGACTGGAAACACCATATATTTT. This sequence encodes CASSAPRGKTGNTIYF.

This chain connects TRBV6-1 to TRBJ1-5, with 8 bases matching TRBD1. Germline loops: CDR1 MNHNS, CDR2 SASEGT. This CDR3 has 18 amino acids. V shed 4 bases, J shed 0 bases, and the junction held 11 bases outside the gene matches. The CDR3, as DNA: TGTGCCAGCAGTGTATGGCAGGGGGCAGATTATAGCAATCAGCCCCAGCATTTT. It yields the protein CASSVWQGADYSNQPQHF.

V and J are TRBV5-1 and TRBJ1-1; D might be TRBD1 (5 bases). Deletions cut 5 bases from V and 8 bases from J, with 16 bases between. The CDR3 loop spans 13 amino acids. The germline V gene has CDR1 SGHRS and CDR2 YFSETQ. The CDR3 sequence: CASRPGGAGEAFF. The CDR3 DNA sequence: TGCGCCAGCAGACCGGGTGGGGCAGGGGAAGCTTTCTTT.

V is TRBV2 and J is TRBJ1-1; possibly TRBD1 for D (5 bases). The CDR3 loop spans 14 amino acids. V lost 6 bases, J lost 5 bases, and 16 bases lay in between. Germline V lookup: CDR1 SNHLY, CDR2 FYNNEI. The CDR3 sequence is CASSRQTAGTEAFF. For the CDR3, the DNA is TGTGCCAGCAGCCGACAGACCGCGGGGACTGAAGCTTTCTTT.

The DNA of the CDR3 is TGTGCCAGCAGCCCACCCCCTGGACAGGGGGTCATGAACACTGAAGCTTTCTTT. It codes for CASSPPPGQGVMNTEAFF. The chain links TRBV7-2 to TRBJ1-1; 10 nucleotides agree with TRBD1. This CDR3 has 18 residues. Germline lookup yields CDR1 SGHTA and CDR2 FQGNSA. V lost 5 bases to trimming and J lost 0 bases; unmatched junction nucleotides: 12.

The chain employs TRBV7-9 and TRBJ2-3, with 11 bases aligning to TRBD2. The CDR3 has 14 residues. Germline V CDR1 and CDR2: SEHNR, FQNEAQ (reference sequence). Unmatched junction bases numbered 6, after V lost 3 bases and J lost 10 bases. The CDR3 sequence is CASSFSGGALAQYF. The CDR3 DNA reads as TGTGCCAGCAGCTTTAGCGGGGGGGCCCTGGCGCAGTATTTT.

The rearrangement links TRBV2 to TRBJ1-1; D is undetermined. The germline CDR1 and CDR2 sequences are SNHLY and FYNNEI. Trimming took off 4 bases at V and 4 bases at J, with 7 bases between the two ends. CDR3 length: 12 residues. CDR3 bases: TGTGCCAGCAGTGTAACGACCACTGAAGCTTTCTTT. Translating gives CASSVTTTEAFF.

This clone was recorded only once. The chain has TRBV18 and TRBJ1-1; D is unclear. The germline gives CDR1 KGHSH, CDR2 LQKENI. V dropped 6 bases and J dropped 7 bases, with 9 bases sitting between them. The CDR3 runs to 11 residues. CDR3 in amino acids: CASSQRVEAFF. The CDR3 bases are TGTGCCAGCTCGCAACGGGTTGAAGCTTTCTTT.

The V call is TRBV18, the J call TRBJ2-7, with 7 bases identical to TRBD1. V was pared by 3 bases and J by 9 bases, with 5 bases of the junction left unmatched. The length of the CDR3 is 12 residues. Germline assignment: CDR1 KGHSH and CDR2 LQKENI. Written as DNA, the CDR3 is TGTGCCAGCTCACCCGACAGGGCGCCGCAGTACTTC. It translates to CASSPDRAPQYF.

V gene TRBV10-3 combines with J gene TRBJ1-5; D not resolved. The germline V gene encodes CDR1 ENHRY and CDR2 SYGVKD. The V end was cut by 11 bases, the J end by 5 bases, with 16 bases between. The CDR3 is made up of 13 amino acids. In DNA, the CDR3 is TGTGCCGTCCGATCCCTTCGGGATCAGCCCCAGCATTTT. Amino acid sequence: CAVRSLRDQPQHF.

The chain links TRBV18 to TRBJ2-3; D gene uncertain. Trimming removed 2 bases from V and 2 bases from J, with 5 bases in between. The CDR3 sequence is 13 residues long. The germline gives CDR1 KGHSH, CDR2 LQKENI. The CDR3 spells CASSPLATDTQYF. Written as DNA, the CDR3 is TGTGCCAGCTCACCATTAGCCACAGATACGCAGTATTTT.

This chain joins TRBV28 and TRBJ1-5, with D unresolved. The CDR3 runs 14 residues. Germline CDR1 is MDHEN and CDR2 is SYDVKM. V was cut by 7 bases and J by 6 bases, with 16 bases left in between. The CDR3 coding sequence is TGTGCCAGCACCCTCATAGGGTCAGGTCAGCCCCAGCATTTT. Translating gives CASTLIGSGQPQHF.

This chain connects TRBV29-1 to TRBJ1-2; D is perhaps TRBD1 (5 bases). Germline values: CDR1 SQVTM, CDR2 ANQGSEA. The CDR3 length is 12 residues. Deletions cut 8 bases from V and 8 bases from J, with 18 bases between. The DNA for the CDR3 is TGCAGCCCTCACAGGCCGGAGGGGGGCTACACCTTC. Translated, it gives CSPHRPEGGYTF.

This chain uses TRBV7-6 with TRBJ1-6; 9 bases are a match to TRBD1. Per germline, CDR1 SGHVS and CDR2 FNYEAQ. With 1 base clipped from V and 7 bases from J, the junction kept 2 bases outside the gene matches. The CDR3 sequence is 15 residues long. The CDR3 region is CASSLEGTGNSPLHF. The CDR3 coding sequence is TGTGCCAGCAGCTTAGAAGGGACAGGGAATTCACCCCTCCACTTT.